This T cell receptor beta chain stems from a study of CD8+ T cells in alopecia areata. cDNA serving as the sequencing template came from extracted, reverse transcribed RNA. The method was immunoSEQ multiplex PCR; TCRdb's version includes in-frame clones alone and lacks a portion of them. The sample lists 100,000 to 150,000 clones; less than 75% were seen once. Treatment denoted: oral pan-JAK inhibitor, 5-10 mg twice daily. This clone was seen more than once but under ten times. Trimming shortened V by 2 bases and J by 2 bases, and 11 bases separated the two germline ends. This CDR3 contains 15 residues. Looked up from germline, CDR1 is MDHEN and CDR2 is SYDVKM.

This receptor was identified in a human donor with alopecia areata. The chain links TRBV28 to TRBJ2-3, with a tentative D call TRBD1 (5 bases). This specimen consisted of CD8+ T cells sorted from blood, obtained at week 4, from a patient treated with tofacitinib. The CDR3, as DNA: TGTGCCAGCAGTTTAGGGGCTAGGCCCACAGATACGCAGTATTTT. It encodes CASSLGARPTDTQYF. Full variable domain (missing parts from reference TRBV28 and TRBJ2-3): DVKVTQSSRYLVKRTGEKVFLECVQDMDHENMFWYRQDPGLGLRLIYFSYDVKMKEKGDIPEGYSVSREKKERFSLILESASTNQTSMYLCASSLGARPTDTQYFGPGTRLTVL.